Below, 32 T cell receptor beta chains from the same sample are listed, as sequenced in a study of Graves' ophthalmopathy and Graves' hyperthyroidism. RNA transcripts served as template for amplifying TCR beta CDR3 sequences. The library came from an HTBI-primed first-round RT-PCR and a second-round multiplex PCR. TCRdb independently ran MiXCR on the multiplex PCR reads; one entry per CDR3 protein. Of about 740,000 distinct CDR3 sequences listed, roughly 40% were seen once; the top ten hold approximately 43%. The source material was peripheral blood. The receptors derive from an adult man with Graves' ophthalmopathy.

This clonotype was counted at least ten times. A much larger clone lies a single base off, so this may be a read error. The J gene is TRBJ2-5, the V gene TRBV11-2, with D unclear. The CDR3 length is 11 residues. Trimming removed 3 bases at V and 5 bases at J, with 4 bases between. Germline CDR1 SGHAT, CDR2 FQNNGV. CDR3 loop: CASSFAETQYF. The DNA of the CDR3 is TGTGCCAGCAGCTTCGCGGAGACCCAGTACTTC.

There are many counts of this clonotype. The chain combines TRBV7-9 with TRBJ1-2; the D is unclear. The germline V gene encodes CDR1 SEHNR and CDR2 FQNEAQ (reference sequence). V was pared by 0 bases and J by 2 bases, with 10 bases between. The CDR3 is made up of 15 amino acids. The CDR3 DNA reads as TGTGCCAGCAGCTTAGCCCTGACCCTCAACTATGGCTACACCTTC. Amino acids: CASSLALTLNYGYTF.

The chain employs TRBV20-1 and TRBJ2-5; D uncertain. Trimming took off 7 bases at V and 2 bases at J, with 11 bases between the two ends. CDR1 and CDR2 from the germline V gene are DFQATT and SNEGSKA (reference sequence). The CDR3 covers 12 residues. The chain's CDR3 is CSVDLPQETQYF. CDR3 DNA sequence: TGCAGTGTAGATTTGCCACAAGAGACCCAGTACTTC.

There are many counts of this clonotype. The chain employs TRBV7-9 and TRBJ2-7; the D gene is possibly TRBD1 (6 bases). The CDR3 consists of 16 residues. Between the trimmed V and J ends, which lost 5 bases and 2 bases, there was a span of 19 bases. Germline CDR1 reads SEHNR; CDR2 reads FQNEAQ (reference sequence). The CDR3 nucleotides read TGTGCCAGCAGCCGCAACAGGGTAGGGATTACCTACGAGCAGTACTTC. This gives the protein CASSRNRVGITYEQYF.

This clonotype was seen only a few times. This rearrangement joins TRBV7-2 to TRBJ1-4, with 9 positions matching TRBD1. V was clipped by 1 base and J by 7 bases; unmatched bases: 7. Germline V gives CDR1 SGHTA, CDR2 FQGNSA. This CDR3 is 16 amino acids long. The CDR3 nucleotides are TGTGCCAGCAGCTTAGGGGTGACAGGGGGTAGTGAAAAACTGTTTTTT. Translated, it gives CASSLGVTGGSEKLFF.

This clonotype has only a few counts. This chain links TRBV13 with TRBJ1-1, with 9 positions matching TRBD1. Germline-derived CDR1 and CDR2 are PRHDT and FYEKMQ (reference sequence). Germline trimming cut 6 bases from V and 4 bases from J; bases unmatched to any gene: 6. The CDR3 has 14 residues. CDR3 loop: CASRGQGEPTEAFF. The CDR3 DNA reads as TGTGCCAGCAGGGGACAGGGAGAGCCCACTGAAGCTTTCTTT.

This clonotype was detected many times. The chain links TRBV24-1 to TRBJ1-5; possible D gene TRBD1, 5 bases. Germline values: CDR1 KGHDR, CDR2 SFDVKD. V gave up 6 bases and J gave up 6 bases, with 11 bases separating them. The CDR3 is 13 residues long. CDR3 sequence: CATSRARGQPQHF. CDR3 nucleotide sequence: TGTGCCACCAGTCGAGCAAGGGGTCAGCCCCAGCATTTT.

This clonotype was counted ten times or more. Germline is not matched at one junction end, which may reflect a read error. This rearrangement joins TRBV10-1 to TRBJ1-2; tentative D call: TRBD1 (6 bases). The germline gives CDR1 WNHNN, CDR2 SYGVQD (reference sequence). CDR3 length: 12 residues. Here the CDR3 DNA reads TGCGCCAGCAGTATAGACAGGCAGAAGAGATTTTTC. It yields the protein CASSIDRQKRFF.

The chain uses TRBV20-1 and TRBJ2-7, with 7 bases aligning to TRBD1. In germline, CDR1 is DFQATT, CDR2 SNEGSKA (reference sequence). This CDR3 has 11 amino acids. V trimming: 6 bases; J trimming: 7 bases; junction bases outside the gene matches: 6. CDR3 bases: TGCAGTGCATACAGGGGTCGGGAGCAGTACTTC. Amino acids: CSAYRGREQYF.

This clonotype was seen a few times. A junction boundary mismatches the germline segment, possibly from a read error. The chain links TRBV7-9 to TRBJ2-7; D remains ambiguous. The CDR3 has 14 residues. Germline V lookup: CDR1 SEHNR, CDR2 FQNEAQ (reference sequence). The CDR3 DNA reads TGTGCCGGCAGCTTAGAACACGGTAGCTACGAGCAGTACTTC. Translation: CAGSLEHGSYEQYF.

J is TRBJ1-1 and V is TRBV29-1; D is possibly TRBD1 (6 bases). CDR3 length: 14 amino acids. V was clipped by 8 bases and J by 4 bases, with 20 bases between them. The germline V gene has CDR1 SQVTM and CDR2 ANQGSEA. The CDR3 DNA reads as TGCAGCTTAGTGGTTAGTGGCAGGGGCACTGAAGCTTTCTTT. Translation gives CSLVVSGRGTEAFF.

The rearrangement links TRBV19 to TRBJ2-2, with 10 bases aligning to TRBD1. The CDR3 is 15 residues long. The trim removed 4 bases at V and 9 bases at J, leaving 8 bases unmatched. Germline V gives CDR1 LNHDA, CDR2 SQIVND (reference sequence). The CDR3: CASSTGTGVARELFF. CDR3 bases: TGTGCCAGTAGTACCGGGACAGGGGTAGCGAGGGAGCTGTTTTTT.

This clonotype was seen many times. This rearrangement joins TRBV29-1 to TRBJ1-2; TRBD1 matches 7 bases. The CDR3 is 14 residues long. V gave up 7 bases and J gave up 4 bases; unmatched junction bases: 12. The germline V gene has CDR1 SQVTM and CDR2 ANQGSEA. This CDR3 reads CSDNRDSGFYGYTF. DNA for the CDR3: TGCAGCGATAACCGGGACAGCGGATTCTATGGCTACACCTTC. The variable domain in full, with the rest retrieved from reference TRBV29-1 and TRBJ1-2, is SAVISQKPSRDICQRGTSLTIQCQVDSQVTMMFWYRQQPGQSLTLIATANQGSEATYESGFVIDKFPISRPNLTFSTLTVSNMSPEDSSIYLCSDNRDSGFYGYTFGSGTRLTVV.

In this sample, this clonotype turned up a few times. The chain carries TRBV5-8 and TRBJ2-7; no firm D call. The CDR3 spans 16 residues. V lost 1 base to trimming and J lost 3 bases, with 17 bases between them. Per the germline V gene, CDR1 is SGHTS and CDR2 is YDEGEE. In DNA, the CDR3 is TGTGCCAGCAGCTTGTTTTACGGCGACGCTCGCTACGAGCAGTACTTC. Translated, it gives CASSLFYGDARYEQYF.

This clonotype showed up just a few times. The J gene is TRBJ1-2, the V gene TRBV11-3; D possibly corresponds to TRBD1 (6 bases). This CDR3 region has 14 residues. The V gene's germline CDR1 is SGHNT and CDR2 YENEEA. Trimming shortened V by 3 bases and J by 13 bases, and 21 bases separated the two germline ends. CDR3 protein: CASSLTGGAYRSTF. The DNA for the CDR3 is TGTGCCAGCAGCTTGACTGGGGGCGCATATAGGAGCACCTTC.

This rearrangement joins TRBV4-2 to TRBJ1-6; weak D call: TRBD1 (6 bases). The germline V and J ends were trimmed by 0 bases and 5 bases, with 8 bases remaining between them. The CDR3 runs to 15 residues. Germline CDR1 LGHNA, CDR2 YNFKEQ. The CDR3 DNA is TGTGCCAGCAGCCAAGATTGGACAGATAATTCACCCCTCCACTTT. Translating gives CASSQDWTDNSPLHF.

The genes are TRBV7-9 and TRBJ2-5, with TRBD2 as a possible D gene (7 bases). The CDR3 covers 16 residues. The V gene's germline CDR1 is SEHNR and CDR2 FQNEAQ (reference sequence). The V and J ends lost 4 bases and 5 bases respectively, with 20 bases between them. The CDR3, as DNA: TGTGCCAGCAGCTCGGGCGGGGGCACAACCGGGGAGACCCAGTACTTC. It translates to CASSSGGGTTGETQYF.

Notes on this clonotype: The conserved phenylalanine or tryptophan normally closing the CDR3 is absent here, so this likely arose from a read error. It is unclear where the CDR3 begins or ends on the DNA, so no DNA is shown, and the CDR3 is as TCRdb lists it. CDR3 in amino acids: CSVEDVIP. This sequence joins TRBV29-1 and TRBJ1-4. Per germline, CDR1 SQVTM and CDR2 ANQGSEA. The CDR3 is made up of 8 amino acids, end residues included.

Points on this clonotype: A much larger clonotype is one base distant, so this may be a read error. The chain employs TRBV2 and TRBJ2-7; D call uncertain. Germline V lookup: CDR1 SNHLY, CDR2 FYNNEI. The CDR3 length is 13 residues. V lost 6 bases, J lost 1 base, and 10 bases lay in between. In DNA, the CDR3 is TGTGCCAGCAGCTCTGCGCAGTCCTACGAGCAGTACTTC. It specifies CASSSAQSYEQYF.

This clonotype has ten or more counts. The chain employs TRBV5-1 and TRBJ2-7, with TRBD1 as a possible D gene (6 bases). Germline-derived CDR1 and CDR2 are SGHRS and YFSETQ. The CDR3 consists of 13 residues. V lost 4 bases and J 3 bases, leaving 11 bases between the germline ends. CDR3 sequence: CASSPGQYYEQYF. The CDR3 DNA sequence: TGCGCCAGCAGCCCTGGACAGTACTACGAGCAGTACTTC.

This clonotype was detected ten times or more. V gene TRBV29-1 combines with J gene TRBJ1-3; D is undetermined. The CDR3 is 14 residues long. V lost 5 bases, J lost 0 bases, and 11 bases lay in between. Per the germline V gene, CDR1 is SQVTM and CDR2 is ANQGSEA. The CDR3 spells CSVSQRFSGNTIYF. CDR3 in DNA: TGCAGCGTTTCACAGCGATTCTCTGGAAACACCATATATTTT. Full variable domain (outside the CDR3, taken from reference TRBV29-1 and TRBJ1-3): SAVISQKPSRDICQRGTSLTIQCQVDSQVTMMFWYRQQPGQSLTLIATANQGSEATYESGFVIDKFPISRPNLTFSTLTVSNMSPEDSSIYLCSVSQRFSGNTIYFGEGSWLTVV.

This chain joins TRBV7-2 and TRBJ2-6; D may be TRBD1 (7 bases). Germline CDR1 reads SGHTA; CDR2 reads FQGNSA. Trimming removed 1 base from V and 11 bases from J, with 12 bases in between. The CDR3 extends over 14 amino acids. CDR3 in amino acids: CASSLGDRDYVLTF. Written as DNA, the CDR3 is TGTGCCAGCAGCTTAGGCGACAGGGACTACGTCCTGACTTTC.

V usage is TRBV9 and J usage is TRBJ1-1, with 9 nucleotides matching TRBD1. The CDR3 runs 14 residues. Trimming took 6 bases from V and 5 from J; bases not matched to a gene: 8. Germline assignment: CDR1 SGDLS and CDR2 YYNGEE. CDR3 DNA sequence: TGTGCCAGCACCCTCCGGACAGGGGTTACTGAAGCTTTCTTT. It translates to CASTLRTGVTEAFF.

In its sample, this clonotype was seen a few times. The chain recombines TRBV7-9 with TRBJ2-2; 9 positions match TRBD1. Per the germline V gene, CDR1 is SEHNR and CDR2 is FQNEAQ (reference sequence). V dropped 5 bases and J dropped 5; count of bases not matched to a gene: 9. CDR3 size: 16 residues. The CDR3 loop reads CASSVRDRESTGELFF. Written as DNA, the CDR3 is TGTGCCAGCAGCGTCCGGGACAGGGAATCGACCGGGGAGCTGTTTTTT.

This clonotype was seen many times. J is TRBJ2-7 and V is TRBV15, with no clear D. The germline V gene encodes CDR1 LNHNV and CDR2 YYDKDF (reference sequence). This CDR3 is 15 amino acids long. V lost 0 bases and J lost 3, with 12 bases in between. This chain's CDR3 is CATSRDLVKDYEQYF. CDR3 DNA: TGTGCCACCAGCAGAGATCTAGTTAAAGACTACGAGCAGTACTTC.

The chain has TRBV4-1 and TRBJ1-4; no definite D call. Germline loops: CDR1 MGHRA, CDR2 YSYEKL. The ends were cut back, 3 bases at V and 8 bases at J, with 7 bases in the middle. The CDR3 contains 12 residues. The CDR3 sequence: CASSHFGEKLFF. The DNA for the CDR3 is TGCGCCAGCAGCCACTTCGGGGAAAAACTGTTTTTT.

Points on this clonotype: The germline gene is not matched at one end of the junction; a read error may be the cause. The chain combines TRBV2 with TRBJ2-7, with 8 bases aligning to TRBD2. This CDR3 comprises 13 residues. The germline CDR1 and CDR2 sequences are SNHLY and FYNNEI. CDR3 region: CASHSGNSYEQYF. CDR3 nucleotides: TGTGCCAGCCATAGCGGGAACTCCTACGAACAGTACTTC.

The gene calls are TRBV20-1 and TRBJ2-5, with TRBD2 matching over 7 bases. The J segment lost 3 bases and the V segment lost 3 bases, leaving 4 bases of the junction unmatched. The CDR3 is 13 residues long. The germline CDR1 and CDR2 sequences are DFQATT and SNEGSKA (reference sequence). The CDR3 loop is CSARRELEETQYF. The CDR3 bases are TGCAGTGCTAGGCGGGAGCTGGAAGAGACCCAGTACTTC.

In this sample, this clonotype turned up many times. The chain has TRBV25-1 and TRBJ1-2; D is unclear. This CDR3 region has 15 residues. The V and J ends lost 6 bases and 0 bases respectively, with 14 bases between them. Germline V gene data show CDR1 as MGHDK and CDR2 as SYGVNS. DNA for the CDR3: TGTGCCAGCAGCCCACCTACCCTAGCTAACTATGGCTACACCTTC. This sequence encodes CASSPPTLANYGYTF.

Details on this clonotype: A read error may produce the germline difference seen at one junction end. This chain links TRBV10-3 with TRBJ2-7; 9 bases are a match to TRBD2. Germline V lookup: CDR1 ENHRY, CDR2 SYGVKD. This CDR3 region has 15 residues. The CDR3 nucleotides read TGTGCCAGCAGTTACCAGCGGGAGGTGTTGTACGAGCAGTACTTC. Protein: CASSYQREVLYEQYF.

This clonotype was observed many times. In DNA, the CDR3 is TGTGCCAGCAGTGGACCTTACAGGGGACGAGCTTTCTTT. It encodes CASSGPYRGRAFF. The chain recombines TRBV2 with TRBJ1-1, with TRBD1 matching 7 bases. The CDR3 sequence is 13 residues long. V lost 4 bases to trimming and J lost 10 bases; unmatched junction nucleotides: 9. The germline V gene encodes CDR1 SNHLY and CDR2 FYNNEI.

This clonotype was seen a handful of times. The CDR3 DNA reads TGCAGTGCTAGGTCCGTGGGGGGAGAGGGCTACGAGCAGTACTTC. Encoded protein: CSARSVGGEGYEQYF. V usage is TRBV20-1 and J usage is TRBJ2-7; D is perhaps TRBD2 (6 bases). CDR3 size: 15 residues. V was pared by 3 bases and J by 3 bases, with 18 bases between. Germline assignment: CDR1 DFQATT and CDR2 SNEGSKA (reference sequence).